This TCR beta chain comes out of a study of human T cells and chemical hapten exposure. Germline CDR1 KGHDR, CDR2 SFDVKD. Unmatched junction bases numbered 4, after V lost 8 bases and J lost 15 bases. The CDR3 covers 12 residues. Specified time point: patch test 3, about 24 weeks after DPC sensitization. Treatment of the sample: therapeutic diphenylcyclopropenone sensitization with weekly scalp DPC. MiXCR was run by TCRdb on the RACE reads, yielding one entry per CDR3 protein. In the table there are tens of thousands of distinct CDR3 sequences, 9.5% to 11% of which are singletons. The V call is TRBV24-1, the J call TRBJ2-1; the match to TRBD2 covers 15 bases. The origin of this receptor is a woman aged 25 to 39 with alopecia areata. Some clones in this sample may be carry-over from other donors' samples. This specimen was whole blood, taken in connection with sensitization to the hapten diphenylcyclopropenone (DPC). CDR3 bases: TGTGCCACCACCGGGACTAGCGGGGGGCGGTTCTTC. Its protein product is CATTGTSGGRFF.